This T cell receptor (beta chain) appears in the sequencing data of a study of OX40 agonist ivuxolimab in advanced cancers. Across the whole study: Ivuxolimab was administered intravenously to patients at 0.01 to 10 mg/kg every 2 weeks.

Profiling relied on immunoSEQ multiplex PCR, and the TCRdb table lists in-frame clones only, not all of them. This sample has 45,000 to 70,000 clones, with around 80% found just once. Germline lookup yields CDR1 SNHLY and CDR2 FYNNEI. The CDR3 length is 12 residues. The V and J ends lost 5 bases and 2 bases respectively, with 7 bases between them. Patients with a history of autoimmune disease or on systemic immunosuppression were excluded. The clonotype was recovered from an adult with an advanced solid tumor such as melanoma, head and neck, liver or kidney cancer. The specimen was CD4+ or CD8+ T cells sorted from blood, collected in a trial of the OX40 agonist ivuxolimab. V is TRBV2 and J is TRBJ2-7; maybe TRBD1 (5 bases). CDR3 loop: CASSRTTYEQYF. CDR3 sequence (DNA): TGTGCCAGCAGTAGGACAACCTACGAGCAGTACTTC.